Presented here are 5 T cell receptor beta chains from one specimen sequenced in a study of blood T cells in healthy people across ages. PCR was performed a second time for roughly 7 to 12 cycles using a sample-barcoded 5' primer and a J-beta primer mix. TCRdb ran MiXCR on the 5' RACE reads and lists one entry per CDR3 protein. The table records some 1.5 million distinct CDR3 sequences, roughly 30% of them present only once. Sequencing was performed on blood. These receptors originate from a woman in her twenties or thirties in good health.

V is TRBV30 and J is TRBJ1-4, with D perhaps matching TRBD1 (5 bases). The length of the CDR3 is 16 residues. Looked up from germline, CDR1 is GTSNPN and CDR2 is SVGIG (reference sequence). The V end lost 0 bases, the J end lost 5 bases, and 16 bases lay between the germline ends. CDR3 protein: CAWSVFRGDGNEKLFF. The CDR3 region has the DNA TGTGCCTGGAGTGTATTCCGGGGCGACGGGAATGAAAAACTGTTTTTT.

The chain couples TRBV29-1 to TRBJ1-2; no firm D call. The CDR3 contains 13 residues. CDR1 and CDR2 (germline): SQVTM, ANQGSEA. Trimming stripped 4 bases from V and 8 bases from J, with 17 bases between. CDR3 sequence reads: CSVAFSAVTGYTF. The CDR3 DNA is TGCAGCGTTGCGTTTTCGGCAGTCACCGGCTACACCTTC.

The sample holds a few counts of this clonotype. This chain uses TRBV28 with TRBJ2-7; 7 bases are shared with TRBD2. The V gene end was trimmed by 7 bases and the J gene end by 4 bases; junction bases not matched to a gene: 7. CDR3 length: 13 residues. The V gene's germline CDR1 is MDHEN and CDR2 SYDVKM. DNA for the CDR3: TGTGCCAGCAAAAGACTAGCTGGGTACGAGCAGTACTTC. Amino acids: CASKRLAGYEQYF.

As concerns this clonotype: A much larger clone lies a single base off, so this may be a read error. CDR3 amino acids: CGARGTVYYEQYF. The CDR3 DNA is TGCGGTGCCCGCGGGACAGTCTACTACGAGCAGTACTTC. The rearrangement links TRBV20-1 to TRBJ2-7; a possible D gene is TRBD1 (7 bases). Germline CDR1 reads DFQATT; CDR2 reads SNEGSKA (reference sequence). This CDR3 comprises 13 residues.

In its sample, this clonotype was seen a few times. The chain combines TRBV30 with TRBJ2-2, with D unclear. Trimming left V 2 bases short and J 4 bases short, with 14 bases between. In germline, CDR1 is GTSNPN, CDR2 SVGIG (reference sequence). CDR3 length: 15 residues. The CDR3 DNA reads as TGTGCCTGGAGTACCACCTCCTCTCTCACCGGGGAGCTGTTTTTT. Translating gives CAWSTTSSLTGELFF.